This TCR beta chain was observed in a study of technical replicates of blood from a few donors. The CDR3 has 16 amino acids. Germline CDR1 and CDR2: SGHTA and FQGTGA. Trimming removed 0 bases at V and 3 bases at J, with 13 bases between. Method: immunoSEQ multiplex PCR; TCRdb's copy keeps in-frame clones and lacks some. The sample includes some 94,000 clones, about 95% of them seen just once. The sample comprised T cells isolated from PBMCs. This receptor was obtained from a human donor in good health. J is TRBJ2-3 and V is TRBV7-3; D remains unclear. CDR3 region: CASSLTTPSFTDTQYF. The CDR3 DNA reads TGTGCCAGCAGCTTAACAACACCCTCCTTTACAGATACGCAGTATTTT.